These 18 T cell receptor beta chains were sequenced from one sample in a study of T cell responses to AZD1222 COVID-19 vaccine. TCRdb keeps only in-frame clones here, not all; method: immunoSEQ multiplex PCR. The sample holds about 150,000 clones, 90% seen once. The sequenced sample was peripheral blood, obtained on day 0 of AZD1222 vaccination. The receptors shown here come from an adult in good health.

V usage is TRBV29-1 and J usage is TRBJ2-3; D might be TRBD1 (5 bases). CDR3 length equals 14 residues. Germline values: CDR1 SQVTM, CDR2 ANQGSEA. Trimming left V 4 bases short and J 3 bases short, with 14 bases between. CDR3 protein: CSVGKGMGTDTQYF. The CDR3 DNA reads as TGCAGCGTTGGTAAGGGGATGGGGACAGATACGCAGTATTTT.

The rearrangement joins TRBV28 to TRBJ1-2; D unclear. This CDR3 region has 14 residues. Germline values: CDR1 MDHEN, CDR2 SYDVKM. V was pared by 3 bases and J by 5 bases, with 13 bases between. CDR3 region: CASSFLGQTYGYTF. The CDR3 nucleotides are TGTGCCAGCAGTTTTTTAGGCCAGACGTATGGCTACACCTTC.

This sequence joins TRBV5-1 and TRBJ1-2, with D hard to call. There are 14 residues in the CDR3. The V gene's germline CDR1 is SGHRS and CDR2 YFSETQ. Between the trimmed V and J ends, which lost 4 bases and 5 bases, there was a span of 15 bases. CDR3 in DNA: TGCGCCAGCAGCCCCTCGGACGGCTATTATGGCTACACCTTC. Encoded protein: CASSPSDGYYGYTF. The entire variable domain, with the rest obtained from reference TRBV5-1 and TRBJ1-2, is as follows: KAGVTQTPRYLIKTRGQQVTLSCSPISGHRSVSWYQQTPGQGLQFLFEYFSETQRNKGNFPGRFSGRQFSNSRSEMNVSTLELGDSALYLCASSPSDGYYGYTFGSGTRLTVV.

The CDR3 bases are TGTGCCAGCAGTTATCTCGGACAGGGCTCATACAATGAGCAGTTCTTC. Amino acid sequence: CASSYLGQGSYNEQFF. V is TRBV6-5 and J is TRBJ2-1, with 8 nucleotides matching TRBD1. The CDR3 is 16 amino acids. The V gene's germline CDR1 is MNHEY and CDR2 SVGAGI. V was pared by 3 bases and J by 4 bases, with 8 bases of the junction left unmatched.

V is TRBV28 and J is TRBJ2-7; D is unclear. CDR3 size: 13 residues. Germline V gene data show CDR1 as MDHEN and CDR2 as SYDVKM. Trimming pared 5 bases from V and 4 bases from J, leaving 12 bases between. The CDR3 region has the DNA TGTGCCAGCAGTCCACCCGCCCGGTACGAGCAGTACTTC. This codes for CASSPPARYEQYF.

Details on this clone: Additional DNA sequences in this sample encode the identical CDR3. The chain carries TRBV5-1 and TRBJ1-5; TRBD1 matches at 11 bases. The V gene's germline CDR1 is SGHRS and CDR2 YFSETQ. The trim removed 4 bases at V and 0 bases at J, leaving 3 bases unmatched. This CDR3 has 16 residues. This CDR3 is CASSPGQGASNQPQHF. The CDR3 coding sequence is TGCGCCAGCAGCCCCGGACAGGGGGCTAGCAATCAGCCCCAGCATTTT. The full variable domain, in which reference TRBV5-1 and TRBJ1-5 provide the parts outside the CDR3, is KAGVTQTPRYLIKTRGQQVTLSCSPISGHRSVSWYQQTPGQGLQFLFEYFSETQRNKGNFPGRFSGRQFSNSRSEMNVSTLELGDSALYLCASSPGQGASNQPQHFGDGTRLSIL.

The chain has TRBV12-3 or TRBV12-4 and TRBJ1-2, with a weak D call TRBD1 (6 bases). The length of the CDR3 is 13 residues. V was cut by 1 base and J by 8 bases, with 11 bases left in between. The CDR3 DNA follows: TGTGCCAGCAGTTTAGACACAGGGTACGGCTACACCTTC. Amino acids: CASSLDTGYGYTF.

The J gene is TRBJ2-1, the V gene TRBV12-3 or TRBV12-4, with D unresolved. The CDR3 loop spans 13 amino acids. V shed 5 bases and J shed 6 bases, with 11 bases lying between them. For the CDR3, the DNA is TGTGCCAGCAGTCAACGTTCGGTCAATGAGCAGTTCTTC. Protein product: CASSQRSVNEQFF.

This rearrangement joins TRBV6-1 to TRBJ2-7; D is unresolved. This CDR3 comprises 15 residues. The V and J ends lost 1 base and 5 bases respectively, with 15 bases between them. Germline CDR1 and CDR2: MNHNS and SASEGT. CDR3 in amino acids: CASSEGPSLPNEQYF. CDR3 DNA: TGTGCCAGCAGTGAAGGGCCATCCCTCCCTAACGAGCAGTACTTC.

CDR3 residues: CASSPTEGAADGYTF. The CDR3 DNA sequence: TGTGCCAGCTCACCAACCGAGGGGGCAGCCGATGGCTACACCTTC. V gene TRBV18 combines with J gene TRBJ1-2, with 7 bases aligning to TRBD1. Looked up from germline, CDR1 is KGHSH and CDR2 is LQKENI. The CDR3 runs to 15 residues. The V gene end was trimmed by 2 bases and the J gene end by 6 bases; junction bases not matched to a gene: 9.

This chain uses TRBV6-2 or TRBV6-3 with TRBJ1-5; perhaps TRBD1 as D (6 bases). Germline CDR1 and CDR2: MNHEY and SVGEGT. Trimming took off 5 bases at V and 6 bases at J, with 17 bases between the two ends. The CDR3 has 15 residues. The CDR3 sequence is CASSRQGFAGQPQHF. Written as DNA, the CDR3 is TGTGCCAGCAGTAGGCAGGGGTTTGCTGGTCAGCCCCAGCATTTT.

A single count supports this clone. This chain links TRBV28 with TRBJ1-2; TRBD1 matches 9 bases. Losses at the gene ends were 10 bases for V and 6 bases for J; bases not matched to a gene: 6. The germline gives CDR1 MDHEN, CDR2 SYDVKM. This CDR3 comprises 12 residues. CDR3 sequence (DNA): TGTGCCACCCCGGGACAGGGCAATGGCTACACCTTC. It is translated as CATPGQGNGYTF.

J is TRBJ2-3 and V is TRBV5-1; 13 nucleotides align to TRBD2. The CDR3 extends over 16 amino acids. The V and J ends lost 7 bases and 5 bases, in that order; junction bases with no gene match: 10. Germline V CDR1 and CDR2: SGHRS, YFSETQ. The CDR3 reads CASRPTSGGAGDTQYF. The CDR3 DNA sequence: TGCGCCAGCCGCCCTACTAGCGGGGGGGCGGGAGATACGCAGTATTTT.

This clone appeared once. The chain carries TRBV3-1 (or the pseudogene TRBV3-2) and TRBJ2-3, with no clear D. Germline V gives CDR1 LGHDT, CDR2 YNNKEL (reference sequence). V was trimmed by 3 bases and J by 4 bases, leaving 11 bases between them. CDR3 length: 14 residues. Written as DNA, the CDR3 is TGTGCCAGCAGCCAGGTGCCCGTTTCAGATACGCAGTATTTT. Its protein is CASSQVPVSDTQYF.

J is TRBJ1-2 and V is TRBV15; maybe TRBD1 (6 bases). Germline V lookup: CDR1 LNHNV, CDR2 YYDKDF (reference sequence). Trimming pared 2 bases from V and 5 bases from J, leaving 15 bases between. The CDR3 has 15 amino acids. CDR3: CATSRSVGGEYGYTF. The CDR3 nucleotides read TGTGCCACCAGCAGATCGGTAGGGGGGGAATATGGCTACACCTTC.

Turning to this clone: Other DNA sequences in the sample encode the same CDR3. The chain carries TRBV18 and TRBJ2-2, with TRBD1 matching over 7 bases. The germline V gene has CDR1 KGHSH and CDR2 LQKENI. The CDR3 length is 14 residues. Trimming at V came to 3 bases and at J to 6 bases, leaving 4 bases not matched to a gene. The CDR3, as DNA: TGTGCCAGCTCACCTCTGACAGGGCCCGGGGAGCTGTTTTTT. Translation gives CASSPLTGPGELFF.

This clone was seen once. This chain connects TRBV5-1 to TRBJ1-1; 8 bases fit TRBD1. The CDR3 has 13 residues. Germline V gives CDR1 SGHRS, CDR2 YFSETQ. V lost 5 bases and J lost 3; bases outside the gene matches: 3. The CDR3 sequence is CASRGQGYTEAFF. The CDR3 coding sequence is TGCGCCAGCAGAGGACAGGGCTACACTGAAGCTTTCTTT. Supplemented by reference TRBV5-1 and TRBJ1-1, the full variable domain reads KAGVTQTPRYLIKTRGQQVTLSCSPISGHRSVSWYQQTPGQGLQFLFEYFSETQRNKGNFPGRFSGRQFSNSRSEMNVSTLELGDSALYLCASRGQGYTEAFFGQGTRLTVV.

V usage is TRBV30 and J usage is TRBJ1-2; unclear D gene. Germline CDR1 is GTSNPN and CDR2 is SVGIG (reference sequence). The V gene lost 4 bases and the J gene lost 4 bases, with 10 bases spanning the gap. The CDR3 has 12 amino acids. This chain's CDR3 is CAWTIGSYGYTF. In nucleotides, the CDR3 is TGTGCCTGGACAATTGGGAGCTATGGCTACACCTTC.